These T cell receptor beta chains were read from a single sample in a study of breast tumors, draining lymph nodes, adjacent tissues. TCRdb re-analysed the multiplex PCR reads in MiXCR, keeping a single row per CDR3 protein. The table includes about 47,000 distinct CDR3 sequences, 23% detected once. Sequences were obtained from breast tumor tissue. These receptors were taken from a female donor with breast cancer. Some clones in this sample may be carry-over from other donors' samples. Each CDR3 is given with its conserved first and last residue. The D gene is left open where the match is weak. Rows may omit the clone size; those that give it use once, few, many or a size class.

.,TRBJ1-6,TRBV29-1,once,CSVEIWDLNSPLHF,TGCAGCGTTGAAATATGGGACCTTAATTCACCCCTCCACTTT
TRBD1,TRBJ1-1,TRBV20-1,.,CSASDRGTEAFF,TGCAGTGCTTCGGACAGGGGCACTGAAGCTTTCTTT
.,TRBJ2-5,TRBV5-1,medium-sized,CASSLLVRETQYF,TGCGCCAGCAGCTTGTTGGTGAGGGAGACCCAGTACTTC
.,TRBJ1-2,TRBV30,many,CAWSVGSGYTF,TGTGCCTGGAGTGTAGGGAGTGGCTACACCTTC
TRBD1,TRBJ2-7,TRBV2,many,CANSVSITGGEEYEQYF,TGTGCCAACAGTGTCTCGATTACAGGGGGCGAGGAGTACGAGCAGTACTTC
.,TRBJ2-2,TRBV7-9,many,CASSLEQESGELFF,TGTGCCAGCAGCTTAGAACAGGAGTCTGGGGAGCTGTTTTTT
.,TRBJ2-2,TRBV2,many,CASSETKDNLVGTGEPFF,TGTGCCAGCAGTGAAACCAAGGACAATCTAGTGGGGACCGGGGAGCCGTTTTTT
.,TRBJ2-3,TRBV20-1,many,CSARWAVSDTQYF,TGCAGTGCTAGATGGGCGGTTTCAGATACGCAGTATTTT
.,TRBJ2-1,TRBV7-9,many,CASSFGQNYNEQFF,TGTGCCAGCAGCTTTGGTCAGAATTACAATGAGCAGTTCTTC
.,TRBJ1-6,TRBV10-2,many,CASSDRASYNSPLHF,TGCGCCAGCAGTGACAGGGCCTCCTATAATTCACCCCTCCACTTT
.,TRBJ2-1,TRBV5-6,.,CASSGWAFGFSYIEQFF,TGTGCCAGCAGCGGGTGGGCCTTCGGGTTTTCCTACATTGAGCAGTTCTTC
.,TRBJ1-5,TRBV2,many,CASSAGSNQPQHF,TGTGCCAGCAGTGCCGGGTCCAATCAGCCCCAGCATTTT
.,TRBJ1-6,TRBV19,many,CASSIPGASYNSPLHF,TGTGCCAGTAGTATCCCCGGGGCCTCCTATAATTCACCCCTCCACTTT
TRBD2,TRBJ2-1,TRBV7-3,few,CASSPYLSGSSYNEQFF,TGTGCCAGCAGCCCGTATCTTAGCGGGAGCTCCTACAATGAGCAGTTCTTC
TRBD2,TRBJ2-7,TRBV5-1,many,CASRQAGGPYEQYF,TGCGCCAGCAGACAAGCGGGAGGGCCCTACGAGCAGTACTTC
TRBD2,TRBJ2-1,TRBV5-1,many,CASSPRTSVGEQFF,TGCGCCAGCAGCCCTAGGACTAGCGTGGGTGAGCAGTTCTTC
.,TRBJ1-5,TRBV2,many,CASSRGQSNQPQHF,TGTGCCAGCAGTCGCGGACAGAGCAATCAGCCCCAGCATTTT
TRBD2,TRBJ2-3,TRBV10-1,many,CASSGGLAVTDTQYF,TGCGCCAGCAGTGGGGGACTAGCGGTCACAGATACGCAGTATTTT
.,TRBJ2-3,TRBV5-1,many,CASSLSGGSTDTQYF,TGCGCCAGCAGCTTGTCGGGCGGGAGCACAGATACGCAGTATTTT
.,TRBJ2-3,TRBV6-6,few,CASTRGTDTQYF,TGTGCCAGCACCAGGGGCACAGATACGCAGTATTTT
TRBD2,TRBJ2-7,TRBV3-1,many,CASSPLSSGSYLYEQYF,TGTGCCAGCAGCCCTTTGTCTAGCGGGAGTTACCTGTACGAGCAGTACTTC
.,TRBJ2-1,TRBV7-8,many,CASSFRDMQFF,TGTGCCAGCAGCTTCCGGGATATGCAGTTCTTC
.,TRBJ1-2,TRBV24-1,.,CATSDGGRGYTF,TGTGCCACCAGTGACGGGGGGCGCGGCTACACCTTC
TRBD2,TRBJ2-1,TRBV20-1,many,CSAKSGRNEQFF,TGCAGTGCAAAGAGCGGGAGAAATGAGCAGTTCTTC
.,TRBJ2-6,TRBV6-1,few,CASSDGHSGANVLTF,TGTGCCAGCAGTGACGGACATTCTGGGGCCAACGTCCTGACTTTC
.,TRBJ1-5,TRBV6-6,many,CASSWDGYLWSNQPQHF,TGTGCCAGCAGTTGGGACGGATACCTTTGGAGCAATCAGCCCCAGCATTTT
.,TRBJ2-3,TRBV3-1,many,CASSQDRAEDTQYF,TGTGCCAGCAGCCAAGATCGAGCGGAAGATACGCAGTATTTT